Below, 3 T cell receptor beta chains from the same sample are listed, as sequenced in a study of PD-1 blockade in classical Hodgkin lymphoma. Assay used: immunoSEQ multiplex PCR; TCRdb lists only in-frame clones, some missing. Counted here are about 36,000 clones, around 63% occurring once; the ten biggest clones make up 13% to 15%. Every patient had relapsed following autologous stem cell transplantation, and cohorts differed in brentuximab vedotin exposure. This specimen was peripheral blood mononuclear cells (PBMCs), taken before the second cycle of nivolumab. The receptors here all came from a human donor with classical Hodgkin lymphoma.

The V and J genes are TRBV5-1 and TRBJ2-3; D is unclear. This CDR3 is built from 16 residues. CDR1 and CDR2 (germline): SGHRS, YFSETQ. V was cut by 0 bases and J by 0 bases, with 11 bases left in between. The CDR3 DNA reads as TGCGCCAGCAGCTTGGCCCTCCTTGGCAGCACAGATACGCAGTATTTT. This sequence encodes CASSLALLGSTDTQYF.

The genes are TRBV5-4 and TRBJ2-1; 12 bases match TRBD2. With 4 bases clipped from V and 8 bases from J, the junction kept 10 bases outside the gene matches. This CDR3 is built from 16 residues. Per the germline V gene, CDR1 is SGHNT and CDR2 is YYREEE (reference sequence). The CDR3 reads CASSDTRLAGVDEQFF. The CDR3 DNA reads as TGTGCCAGCAGCGACACAAGACTAGCGGGAGTGGATGAGCAGTTCTTC.

This chain uses TRBV6-5 with TRBJ2-7, with unresolved D. The germline V gene encodes CDR1 MNHEY and CDR2 SVGAGI. The CDR3 extends over 16 amino acids. Trimming cost V 2 bases and J 7 bases, with 21 bases left between them. CDR3 in DNA: TGTGCCAGCAGTTACACCTTCGGCTACTGGGCTGAGGAGCAGTACTTC. Protein: CASSYTFGYWAEEQYF.